A single sample gave rise to the 14 T cell receptor beta chains below, sequenced in a study of PD-1 blockade in classical Hodgkin lymphoma. All trial patients relapsed after autologous stem cell transplantation. Sequencing was performed with immunoSEQ multiplex PCR; in TCRdb, only in-frame clones are kept and a portion is missing. The table records about 85,000 clones, approximately 91% of them present only once. The specimen was peripheral blood mononuclear cells (PBMCs), collected before the second cycle of nivolumab. The receptors shown here come from a human donor with classical Hodgkin lymphoma.

V and J are TRBV12-5 and TRBJ1-2; 8 nucleotides match TRBD1. The CDR3 is made up of 15 amino acids. V lost 4 bases, J lost 4 bases, and 8 bases stayed unmatched. Germline CDR1 and CDR2: LGHNT and FRNRAP. The CDR3 bases are TGTGCTAGTGGTTGGGTACAGGGGGGACCCTATGGCTACACCTTC. It encodes CASGWVQGGPYGYTF.

V is TRBV6-6 and J is TRBJ2-1, with D perhaps matching TRBD1 (6 bases). This CDR3 comprises 16 residues. Germline assignment: CDR1 MNHNY and CDR2 SVGAGI (reference sequence). Trimming removed 6 bases from V and 2 bases from J, with 17 bases in between. This CDR3 reads CASRNQGHLTYNEQFF. CDR3 bases: TGTGCCAGCAGGAACCAGGGGCACCTCACCTACAATGAGCAGTTCTTC.

The chain uses TRBV19 and TRBJ1-5; no definite D call. Germline CDR1 reads LNHDA; CDR2 reads SQIVND (reference sequence). This CDR3 contains 15 residues. The V gene lost 7 bases and the J gene lost 1 base, with 14 bases spanning the gap. Here the CDR3 DNA reads TGTGCCAGTACCATTAGTGTAGGGAGCAATCAGCCCCAGCATTTT. This translates into CASTISVGSNQPQHF.

The chain carries TRBV27 and TRBJ1-4; a possible D gene is TRBD1 (6 bases). V lost 8 bases, J lost 8 bases, and 27 bases lay in between. The CDR3 has 17 residues. Germline V gene sequence: CDR1 MNHEY, CDR2 SMNVEV (reference sequence). CDR3 amino acids: CASRRIEGELWREKLFF. CDR3 DNA sequence: TGTGCCAGCCGGAGAATTGAGGGGGAATTATGGAGAGAAAAACTGTTTTTT.

CDR3 in amino acids: CASSPPSRAYEQYF. The CDR3 DNA is TGTGCCAGCAGTCCACCATCCCGGGCCTACGAGCAGTACTTC. The chain links TRBV6-6 to TRBJ2-7; D unresolved. CDR1 is MNHNY, CDR2 SVGAGI, per germline (reference sequence). The CDR3 spans 14 residues. V dropped 5 bases and J dropped 2 bases, with 13 bases sitting between them.

The V and J genes are TRBV29-1 and TRBJ1-5; D is unclear. The CDR3 is 13 residues long. The V end lost 5 bases, the J end lost 9 bases, and 17 bases lay between the germline ends. The germline gives CDR1 SQVTM, CDR2 ANQGSEA. DNA for the CDR3: TGCAGCGTTTCGCGCGCGGTAGATCTGCCCCAGCATTTT. Residues: CSVSRAVDLPQHF.

This chain uses TRBV2 with TRBJ2-7; D uncertain. Germline V gives CDR1 SNHLY, CDR2 FYNNEI. The CDR3 has 18 residues. The germline V and J ends were trimmed by 6 bases and 0 bases, with 24 bases remaining between them. Here the CDR3 DNA reads TGTGCCAGCAGCCTCAGGCTGGGTGGCAGGCAACTCTCCTACGAGCAGTACTTC. Translation gives CASSLRLGGRQLSYEQYF. The full variable domain, rest sourced from reference TRBV2 and TRBJ2-7, is EPEVTQTPSHQVTQMGQEVILRCVPISNHLYFYWYRQILGQKVEFLVSFYNNEISEKSEIFDDQFSVERPDGSNFTLKIRSTKLEDSAMYFCASSLRLGGRQLSYEQYFGPGTRLTVT.

This rearrangement joins TRBV30 to TRBJ2-1; D call uncertain. Per the germline V gene, CDR1 is GTSNPN and CDR2 is SVGIG (reference sequence). The V end lost 4 bases, the J end lost 6 bases, and 10 bases lay between the germline ends. The CDR3 length is 12 residues. The CDR3 loop is CAWTSWINEQFF. The CDR3 nucleotides read TGTGCCTGGACTAGTTGGATCAATGAGCAGTTCTTC.

V usage is TRBV6-1 and J usage is TRBJ2-5, with TRBD2 identical over 8 bases. The CDR3 totals 15 residues. Germline CDR1 and CDR2: MNHNS and SASEGT. V gave up 0 bases and J gave up 2 bases; unmatched junction bases: 2. The CDR3 sequence is CASSEATSAQETQYF. The CDR3 DNA follows: TGTGCCAGCAGTGAAGCGACTAGCGCACAAGAGACCCAGTACTTC.

The chain carries TRBV9 and TRBJ1-5; weak D call: TRBD1 (5 bases). Germline CDR1 reads SGDLS; CDR2 reads YYNGEE. This CDR3 has 13 amino acids. The V gene lost 2 bases and the J gene lost 5 bases, with 8 bases spanning the gap. The CDR3, as DNA: TGTGCCAGCAGCGTTCGGGACGATCAGCCCCAGCATTTT. Translated: CASSVRDDQPQHF.

V gene TRBV6-6 combines with J gene TRBJ2-3; D not resolved. The CDR3 spans 16 residues. CDR1 is MNHNY and CDR2 is SVGAGI in the germline V gene (reference sequence). The ends were cut back, 7 bases at V and 2 bases at J, with 19 bases in the middle. CDR3 DNA sequence: TGTGCCAGCACCCCTAAGTCCCGCGGTACCACAGATACGCAGTATTTT. Translating it yields CASTPKSRGTTDTQYF.

The gene calls are TRBV5-4 and TRBJ2-1; 7 bases are a match to TRBD2. The CDR3 is made up of 16 amino acids. Germline V gives CDR1 SGHNT, CDR2 YYREEE (reference sequence). With 4 bases clipped from V and 8 bases from J, the junction kept 15 bases outside the gene matches. CDR3 region: CASSPPRPAGRDEQFF. In nucleotides, the CDR3 is TGTGCCAGCAGCCCCCCACGGCCAGCGGGACGGGATGAGCAGTTCTTC. Full variable domain (rest looked up from reference TRBV5-4 and TRBJ2-1): ETGVTQSPTHLIKTRGQQVTLRCSSQSGHNTVSWYQQALGQGPQFIFQYYREEENGRGNFPPRFSGLQFPNYSSELNVNALELDDSALYLCASSPPRPAGRDEQFFGPGTRLTVL.

The rearrangement uses TRBV5-1 and TRBJ1-5; a weak D match, TRBD1 (5 bases). The CDR3 contains 14 residues. The germline V gene encodes CDR1 SGHRS and CDR2 YFSETQ. V lost 4 bases, J lost 10 bases, and 18 bases lay in between. The CDR3 here is CASSPGDPSVPQHF. In DNA form, the CDR3 reads TGCGCCAGCAGCCCGGGGGACCCTTCAGTACCCCAGCATTTT.

The rearrangement links TRBV28 to TRBJ1-5, with 9 bases aligning to TRBD1. Looked up from germline, CDR1 is MDHEN and CDR2 is SYDVKM. Unmatched junction bases numbered 7, after V lost 6 bases and J lost 7 bases. The CDR3 is 14 residues long. DNA for the CDR3: TGTGCCAGCAGGGCCGGGACAGGGAGGCAGCCCCAGCATTTT. It translates to CASRAGTGRQPQHF.